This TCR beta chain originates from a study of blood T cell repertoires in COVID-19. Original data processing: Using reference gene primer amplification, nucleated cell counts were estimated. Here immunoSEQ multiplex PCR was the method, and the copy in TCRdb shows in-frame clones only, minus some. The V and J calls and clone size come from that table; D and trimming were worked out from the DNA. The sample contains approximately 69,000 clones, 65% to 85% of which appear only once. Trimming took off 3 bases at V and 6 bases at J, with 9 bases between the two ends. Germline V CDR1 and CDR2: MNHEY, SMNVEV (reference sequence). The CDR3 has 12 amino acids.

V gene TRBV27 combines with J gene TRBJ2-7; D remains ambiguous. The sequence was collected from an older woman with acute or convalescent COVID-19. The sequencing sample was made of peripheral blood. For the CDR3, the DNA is TGTGCCAGCAGTTTTGGGTCGGGCGAGCAGTACTTC. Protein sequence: CASSFGSGEQYF.